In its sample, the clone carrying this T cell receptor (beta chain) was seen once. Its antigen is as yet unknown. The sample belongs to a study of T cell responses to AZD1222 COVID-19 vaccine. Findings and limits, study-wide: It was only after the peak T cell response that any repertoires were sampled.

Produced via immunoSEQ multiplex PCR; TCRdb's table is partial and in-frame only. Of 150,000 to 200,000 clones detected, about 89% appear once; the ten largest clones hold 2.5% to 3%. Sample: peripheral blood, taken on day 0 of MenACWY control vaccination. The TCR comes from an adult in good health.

The CDR3 here is CASSPEGALNQPQHF. CDR3 bases: TGTGCCAGCAGCCCTGAGGGAGCCCTCAATCAGCCCCAGCATTTT. This sequence joins TRBV7-9 and TRBJ1-5, with D hard to call. This CDR3 has 15 amino acids. From germline, CDR1 is SEHNR and CDR2 FQNEAQ (reference sequence). V was trimmed by 5 bases and J by 3 bases, leaving 14 bases between them.